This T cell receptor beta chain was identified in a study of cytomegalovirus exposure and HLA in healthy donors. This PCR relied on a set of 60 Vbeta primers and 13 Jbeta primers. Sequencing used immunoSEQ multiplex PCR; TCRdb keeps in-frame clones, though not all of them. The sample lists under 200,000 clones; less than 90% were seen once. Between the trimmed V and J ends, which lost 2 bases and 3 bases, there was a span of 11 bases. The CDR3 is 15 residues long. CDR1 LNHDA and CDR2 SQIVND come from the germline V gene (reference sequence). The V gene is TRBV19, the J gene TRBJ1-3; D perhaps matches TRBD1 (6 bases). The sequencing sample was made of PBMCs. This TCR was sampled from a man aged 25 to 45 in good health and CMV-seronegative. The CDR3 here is CASSIIQGNGNTIYF. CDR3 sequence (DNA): TGTGCCAGTAGTATAATACAGGGCAATGGAAACACCATATATTTT.